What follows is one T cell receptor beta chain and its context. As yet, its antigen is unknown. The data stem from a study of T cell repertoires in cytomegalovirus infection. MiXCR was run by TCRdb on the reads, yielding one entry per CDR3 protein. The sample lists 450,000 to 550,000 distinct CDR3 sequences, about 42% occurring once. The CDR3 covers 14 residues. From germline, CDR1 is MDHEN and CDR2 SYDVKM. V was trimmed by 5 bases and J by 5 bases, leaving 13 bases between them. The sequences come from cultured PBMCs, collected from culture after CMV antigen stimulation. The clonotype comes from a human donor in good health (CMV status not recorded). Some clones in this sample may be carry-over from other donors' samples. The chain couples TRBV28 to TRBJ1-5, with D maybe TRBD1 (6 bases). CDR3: CASSLGQRDQPQHF. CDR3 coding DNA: TGTGCCAGCAGTCTCGGACAGCGTGATCAGCCCCAGCATTTT.